These 12 T cell receptor beta chains were all obtained from the same sample, sequenced in a study of PD-1 blockade in classical Hodgkin lymphoma. All the patients suffered relapse after autologous stem cell transplantation, and brentuximab vedotin exposure differed. The CD8+ T cells came from thawed PBMCs through magnetic negative selection. The table came from immunoSEQ multiplex PCR; TCRdb's copy has only in-frame clones and leaves some out. The sample consists of 25,000 to 30,000 clones, 85% to 90% of them appearing once. The sample in question was CD8+ T cells from blood, obtained at baseline. These receptor sequences come from a human donor with classical Hodgkin lymphoma.

DNA for the CDR3: TGTGCCAGCTCACTCAACGAGGGCAGGTTGAACACCGGGGAGCTGTTTTTT. It encodes CASSLNEGRLNTGELFF. The rearrangement joins TRBV18 to TRBJ2-2; perhaps TRBD2 as D (5 bases). This CDR3 is 17 amino acids long. V lost 4 bases, J lost 1 base, and 16 bases lay in between. Germline CDR1 KGHSH, CDR2 LQKENI. Looking up the rest from reference TRBV18 and TRBJ2-2 gives the full variable domain: NAGVMQNPRHLVRRRGQEARLRCSPMKGHSHVYWYRQLPEEGLKFMVYLQKENIIDESGMPKERFSAEFPKEGPSILRIQQVVRGDSAAYFCASSLNEGRLNTGELFFGEGSRLTVL.

Of note for this clone: The DNA is left out, because the CDR3 cannot be placed on it with certainty; the CDR3 is given as TCRdb lists it. The chain recombines TRBV29-1 with TRBJ2-6; the D call of TRBD1 is as the table states it, not checked on the DNA. The germline V gene encodes CDR1 SQVTM and CDR2 ANQGSEA. Both ends counted, the CDR3 spans 17 residues. The chain's CDR3 is CSVEDRDSLLRANVLTF.

V gene TRBV20-1 combines with J gene TRBJ2-7, with unresolved D. Per the germline V gene, CDR1 is DFQATT and CDR2 is SNEGSKA (reference sequence). Trimming removed 6 bases at V and 5 bases at J, with 11 bases between. This CDR3 comprises 11 residues. In nucleotides, the CDR3 is TGCAGTGCCGATGACTCAGACGAGCAGTACTTC. Translated, it gives CSADDSDEQYF.

The chain combines TRBV6-5 with TRBJ1-2; no reliable D call. Trimming took 7 bases from V and 0 from J, leaving 15 bases between them. The CDR3 is made up of 15 amino acids. CDR1 and CDR2 from the germline V gene are MNHEY and SVGAGI. CDR3 loop: CASTSQETANYGYTF. DNA for the CDR3: TGTGCCAGCACCTCCCAGGAAACTGCTAACTATGGCTACACCTTC.

The rearrangement links TRBV19 to TRBJ2-7; possibly TRBD2 for D (6 bases). Germline loops: CDR1 LNHDA, CDR2 SQIVND (reference sequence). This CDR3 has 16 residues. Trimming took 1 base from V and 0 from J, leaving 13 bases between them. The CDR3 bases are TGTGCCAGTAGTATAGTCGGGACTCACCCCTCCTACGAGCAGTACTTC. Its protein product is CASSIVGTHPSYEQYF.

The chain combines TRBV30 with TRBJ2-5, with a tentative D call TRBD2 (5 bases). The CDR3 covers 15 residues. The V gene lost 8 bases and the J gene lost 4 bases, with 23 bases spanning the gap. Germline loops: CDR1 GTSNPN, CDR2 SVGIG (reference sequence). CDR3 in DNA: TGTGCCGCGGAACAGAGTGAGGGAGTGCCAGAGACCCAGTACTTC. Translating it yields CAAEQSEGVPETQYF.

This chain joins TRBV11-2 and TRBJ1-1; maybe TRBD1 (5 bases). The CDR3 sequence is 15 residues long. The germline V gene has CDR1 SGHAT and CDR2 FQNNGV. With 1 base removed from V and 1 base from J, the gap between germline ends came to 10 bases. In DNA form, the CDR3 reads TGTGCCAGCAGCTTAGGACCGACAGCGAACACTGAAGCTTTCTTT. It encodes CASSLGPTANTEAFF.

The chain is built from TRBV28 and TRBJ2-5; 7 bases fit TRBD1. Germline V gene sequence: CDR1 MDHEN, CDR2 SYDVKM. The V segment lost 6 bases and the J segment 3 bases; nucleotides outside the gene matches: 4. This CDR3 is 13 amino acids long. The CDR3 sequence is CASRATGEETQYF. DNA for the CDR3: TGTGCCAGCAGAGCCACAGGGGAAGAGACCCAGTACTTC. Looking up the rest from reference TRBV28 and TRBJ2-5 gives the full variable domain: DVKVTQSSRYLVKRTGEKVFLECVQDMDHENMFWYRQDPGLGLRLIYFSYDVKMKEKGDIPEGYSVSREKKERFSLILESASTNQTSMYLCASRATGEETQYFGPGTRLLVL.

The V call is TRBV4-1, the J call TRBJ2-7; D is unclear. The CDR3 totals 15 residues. Trimming took off 2 bases at V and 0 bases at J, with 11 bases between the two ends. Germline V gene data show CDR1 as MGHRA and CDR2 as YSYEKL. The CDR3 DNA is TGCGCCAGCAGCCAATCGACACCCAGCTCCTACGAGCAGTACTTC. Its translation: CASSQSTPSSYEQYF.

V gene TRBV27 combines with J gene TRBJ2-7; the D gene is possibly TRBD1 (5 bases). Trimming cost V 5 bases and J 3 bases, with 8 bases left between them. Germline V gene sequence: CDR1 MNHEY, CDR2 SMNVEV (reference sequence). The CDR3 runs to 12 residues. The CDR3 coding sequence is TGTGCCAGCAGTCCCCAGGGCTACGAGCAGTACTTC. It specifies CASSPQGYEQYF.

The chain recombines TRBV7-3 with TRBJ2-2, with 9 nucleotides matching TRBD2. Germline lookup yields CDR1 SGHTA and CDR2 FQGTGA. V lost 2 bases and J lost 6; bases outside the gene matches: 10. The CDR3 runs 17 residues. The CDR3 sequence is CASSLGHSSGVAGELFF. CDR3 bases: TGTGCCAGCAGCTTAGGACATTCTAGCGGGGTCGCCGGGGAGCTGTTTTTT. Based on the CDR3 plus reference TRBV7-3 and TRBJ2-2, the full variable domain is GAGVSQTPSNKVTEKGKYVELRCDPISGHTALYWYRQSLGQGPEFLIYFQGTGAADDSGLPNDRFFAVRPEGSVSTLKIQRTERGDSAVYLCASSLGHSSGVAGELFFGEGSRLTVL.

This clone showed up just once. This chain connects TRBV9 to TRBJ2-7, with a tentative D call TRBD2 (5 bases). Germline CDR1 and CDR2: SGDLS and YYNGEE. The CDR3 length is 11 residues. The CDR3 reads CASGWEHEQYF. Here the CDR3 DNA reads TGTGCAAGCGGCTGGGAACACGAGCAGTACTTC.